This is a list of T cell receptor beta chains from one sample in a study of blood T cell repertoires in COVID-19. Using immunoSEQ multiplex PCR, the repertoire was profiled, and TCRdb retains in-frame clones only, with some absent. This sample has 300,000 to 400,000 clones, with roughly 85% found just once. The sequenced material came from peripheral blood. Source of these receptors: a human donor in a cohort sampled during active COVID-19. CDR3s include the opening cysteine and the closing phenylalanine or tryptophan. The D gene is left open where the match is weak. The size of a clone is reported for some rows only, either as once, few or many, or as a class for expanded clones.

clone size	D gene	J gene	V gene	CDR3 protein	CDR3 DNA
.	.	TRBJ1-3	TRBV19	CASSPGTFSGNTIYF	TGTGCCAGTAGTCCGGGGACTTTCTCTGGAAACACCATATATTTT
once	.	TRBJ1-6	TRBV27	CASSWTTRNSPLHF	TGTGCCAGCAGTTGGACTACTCGGAATTCACCCCTCCACTTT
.	.	TRBJ2-3	TRBV6-5	CASSRQGTSTDTQYF	TGTGCCAGCAGCCGGCAGGGGACGAGCACAGATACGCAGTATTTT
.	.	TRBJ2-2	TRBV30	CAWSDRYTGELFF	TGTGCCTGGAGTGATAGATACACCGGGGAGCTGTTTTTT
.	TRBD2	TRBJ2-3	TRBV7-3	CATSRGGTDTQYF	TGTGCCACCTCGCGGGGGGGAACAGATACGCAGTATTTT
few	TRBD1	TRBJ1-1	TRBV5-1	CASSLAPGGDRGTEAFF	TGCGCCAGCAGCTTGGCGCCCGGTGGGGACAGGGGGACTGAAGCTTTCTTT
.	TRBD1	TRBJ2-2	TRBV13	CASSSDRETGELFF	TGTGCCAGCAGCTCCGACAGGGAAACCGGGGAGCTGTTTTTT
.	.	TRBJ1-1	TRBV30	CAWKAMNTEAFF	TGTGCCTGGAAAGCTATGAACACTGAAGCTTTCTTT
.	.	TRBJ1-1	TRBV19	CASSPGPDRTEAFF	TGTGCCAGTAGTCCCGGCCCTGACAGGACTGAAGCTTTCTTT
.	.	TRBJ2-3	TRBV5-4	CACFTGSSTDTQYF	TGTGCCTGTTTTACGGGGAGTAGCACAGATACGCAGTATTTT
once	TRBD1	TRBJ2-7	TRBV29-1	CSVRTGEWYEQYF	TGCAGCGTTCGGACAGGAGAGTGGTACGAGCAGTACTTC
few	.	TRBJ1-1	TRBV10-2	CASRGAGLNTEAFF	TGCGCCAGCAGAGGGGCAGGGTTGAACACTGAAGCTTTCTTT
.	.	TRBJ1-1	TRBV7-9	CASGGRGPEAFF	TGTGCCAGCGGGGGCCGAGGACCTGAAGCTTTCTTT
once	.	TRBJ1-4	TRBV30	CAWSVRGAGNEKLFF	TGTGCCTGGAGTGTACGGGGGGCGGGTAATGAAAAACTGTTTTTT
.	.	TRBJ2-3	TRBV18	CASSSTGGPDTQYF	TGTGCCAGCTCAAGTACGGGGGGCCCCGATACGCAGTATTTT
few	TRBD1	TRBJ2-2	TRBV7-9	CASSLATGRGTGELFF	TGTGCCAGCAGCTTAGCGACAGGGAGAGGCACCGGGGAGCTGTTTTTT
.	.	TRBJ2-2	TRBV2	CASNIQGRSTGELFF	TGTGCCAGCAACATACAGGGGAGGAGTACCGGGGAGCTGTTTTTT
.	TRBD1	TRBJ1-2	TRBV6-5	CASSLTGGYGYTF	TGTGCCAGCAGTTTGACAGGGGGCTATGGCTACACCTTC
.	TRBD2	TRBJ2-7	TRBV5-1	CASSFGTSGYEQYF	TGCGCCAGCAGCTTCGGGACTAGCGGCTACGAGCAGTACTTC
.	.	TRBJ1-1	TRBV30	CAWSETGKAFF	TGTGCCTGGAGTGAAACAGGGAAAGCTTTCTTT
.	.	TRBJ1-2	TRBV9	CASSVADQGTNYGYTF	TGTGCCAGCAGCGTAGCTGATCAGGGAACTAACTATGGCTACACCTTC
.	.	TRBJ1-6	TRBV30	CAWSSGGGYREF	TGTGCCTGGAGTTCTGGCGGGGGCTACCGGGAGTTT
.	.	TRBJ1-1	TRBV7-2	CASSLVAGNTEAFF	TGTGCCAGCAGCTTAGTTGCGGGGAACACTGAAGCTTTCTTT
.	.	TRBJ2-7	TRBV29-1	CSVDGERAYEQYF	TGCAGCGTTGATGGGGAGAGGGCCTACGAGCAGTACTTC
.	.	TRBJ1-1	TRBV14	CASSQDLAGKAFF	TGTGCCAGCAGCCAAGATTTGGCAGGGAAAGCTTTCTTT
.	TRBD2	TRBJ2-5	TRBV24-1	CATSDSAGGRETQYF	TGTGCCACCAGTGATTCAGCGGGGGGGCGAGAGACCCAGTACTTC
.	TRBD2	TRBJ2-5	TRBV18	CASSPREGETQYF	TGTGCCAGCTCACCGCGGGAGGGTGAGACCCAGTACTTC
.	TRBD1	TRBJ2-7	TRBV10-1	CASTRDRVDEQYF	TGCGCCAGCACCCGGGACAGGGTCGACGAGCAGTACTTC
.	.	TRBJ1-1	TRBV5-5	CASSPVNEAFF	TGTGCCAGCAGCCCGGTTAATGAGGCTTTCTTT
.	TRBD1	TRBJ2-3	TRBV9	CASSVGGQVNTDTQYF	TGTGCCAGCAGCGTAGGGGGACAGGTTAACACAGATACGCAGTATTTT
.	.	TRBJ1-2	TRBV7-9	CASSLALGGENYGYTF	TGTGCCAGCAGCTTAGCGCTTGGGGGCGAGAACTATGGCTACACCTTC
.	.	TRBJ1-1	TRBV2	CASIFRVSTEAFF	TGTGCCAGCATTTTCAGGGTAAGCACTGAAGCTTTCTTT
.	TRBD1	TRBJ2-2	TRBV24-1	CATARQGFDTGELFF	TGTGCCACCGCCCGACAGGGGTTCGACACCGGGGAGCTGTTTTTT
.	.	TRBJ1-1	TRBV18	CASSQEGRWGIAFF	TGTGCCAGCTCACAAGAGGGGAGGTGGGGGATCGCTTTCTTT
.	TRBD1	TRBJ2-5	TRBV11-2	CASSPRGTASRVETQYF	TGTGCCAGCAGCCCGCGAGGGACAGCCAGTCGGGTAGAGACCCAGTACTTC
.	TRBD1	TRBJ1-2	TRBV11-2	CASTQGVIALNYTF	TGTGCCAGCACCCAGGGGGTTATAGCGTTAAACTACACCTTC
once	TRBD1	TRBJ2-2	TRBV19	CASGGTGKSGELFF	TGTGCCAGCGGCGGGACAGGGAAGTCCGGGGAGCTGTTTTTT
.	TRBD2	TRBJ2-1	TRBV4-1	CASSQDPTGLAGGPYNEQFF	TGCGCCAGCAGCCAGGACCCGACGGGACTAGCGGGGGGGCCCTACAATGAGCAGTTCTTC
.	TRBD2	TRBJ2-7	TRBV5-4	CASSFGGKVYEQYF	TGTGCCAGCAGCTTCGGGGGGAAAGTCTACGAGCAGTACTTC
.	.	TRBJ1-4	TRBV6-5	CASSYSRATNEKLFF	TGTGCCAGCAGTTACTCCAGGGCAACTAATGAAAAACTGTTTTTT
.	.	TRBJ2-2	TRBV5-1	CASSLALKRVNTGELFF	TGCGCCAGCAGCTTGGCCCTGAAGCGGGTTAACACCGGGGAGCTGTTTTTT
.	.	TRBJ2-1	TRBV18	CATTGRDEQFF	TGTGCCACCACAGGTAGGGATGAGCAGTTCTTC
.	.	TRBJ1-4	TRBV27	CASSQRQNEKLFF	TGTGCCAGCAGTCAAAGACAAAATGAAAAACTGTTTTTT
.	.	TRBJ1-5	TRBV7-9	CASSLRGHGPQPQHF	TGTGCCAGCAGCTTACGGGGACATGGCCCTCAGCCCCAGCATTTT
.	.	TRBJ1-2	TRBV19	CASSPPGLTDNYGYTF	TGTGCCAGTAGTCCACCGGGACTTACCGATAACTATGGCTACACCTTC
once	TRBD1	TRBJ1-4	TRBV7-8	CASRSAGTGHEKLFF	TGTGCCAGCAGATCGGCCGGGACAGGGCATGAAAAACTGTTTTTT
.	.	TRBJ1-6	TRBV5-1	CASSLDRGNNSPLHF	TGCGCCAGCAGCTTGGATCGGGGTAATAATTCACCCCTCCACTTT
.	.	TRBJ2-7	TRBV5-4	CASSLGGQSRSYEQYF	TGTGCCAGCAGCTTGGGAGGTCAGTCCCGCTCCTACGAGCAGTACTTC
.	.	TRBJ1-1	TRBV28	CASSSGQVEAFF	TGTGCCAGCAGTTCTGGACAAGTTGAAGCTTTCTTT
few	TRBD1	TRBJ2-7	TRBV6-6	CASSPRIGGAWEQYF	TGTGCCAGCAGTCCCCGTATAGGGGGCGCGTGGGAGCAGTACTTC
.	.	TRBJ1-5	TRBV7-6	CASSLGRGSSLNQPQHF	TGTGCCAGCAGCTTAGGTCGCGGCAGTTCCCTAAATCAGCCCCAGCATTTT
.	.	TRBJ1-1	TRBV3-1/TRBV3-2	CASSHQNTEAFF	TGTGCCAGCAGCCATCAGAACACTGAAGCTTTCTTT
.	.	TRBJ2-1	TRBV6-5	CASSPDRSSYNEQFF	TGTGCCAGCAGTCCCGACAGGAGCTCCTACAATGAGCAGTTCTTC
few	.	TRBJ1-1	TRBV3-1/TRBV3-2	CASSPRGRDTEAFF	TGTGCCAGCAGCCCCCGTGGGCGGGACACTGAAGCTTTCTTT
once	.	TRBJ2-7	TRBV9	CASSILGGGHEQYF	TGTGCCAGCAGCATCCTCGGAGGGGGCCACGAGCAGTACTTC